The 29 T cell receptor beta chains given below trace back to one sample, sequenced in a study of T cell responses to AZD1222 COVID-19 vaccine. Clones were sequenced by immunoSEQ multiplex PCR, and TCRdb holds only the in-frame ones, with some missing. The repertoire consists of just under 150,000 clones, with approximately 89% occurring once and the leading ten covering roughly 1.5%. Sequences were derived from peripheral blood, sampled 28 days after the second AZD1222 dose. These receptors all stem from an adult who received the AZD1222 COVID-19 vaccine.

The DNA of the CDR3 is TGTGCCAGCAGCTTGGTGACAGTGTCACCCCTCCACTTT. Translating gives CASSLVTVSPLHF. J is TRBJ1-6 and V is TRBV11-2, with TRBD1 as a possible D gene (5 bases). Germline values: CDR1 SGHAT, CDR2 FQNNGV. CDR3 length: 13 residues. The V end lost 3 bases, the J end lost 10 bases, and 10 bases lay between the germline ends.

Only a few counts were recorded for this clone. Written as DNA, the CDR3 is TGTGCCAGCGACCGACTAGCGGGAGGCACAGATACGCAGTATTTT. This codes for CASDRLAGGTDTQYF. This chain connects TRBV2 to TRBJ2-3, with 12 bases lining up with TRBD2. The CDR3 is 15 residues long. Germline loops: CDR1 SNHLY, CDR2 FYNNEI. The V segment lost 8 bases and the J segment 1 base; nucleotides outside the gene matches: 4.

The chain joins TRBV28 to TRBJ1-5; D uncertain. The CDR3 has 12 amino acids. V lost 2 bases to trimming and J lost 9 bases, with 8 bases between them. CDR1 is MDHEN, CDR2 SYDVKM, per germline. In nucleotides, the CDR3 is TGTGCCAGCAGTTTAGTTGTGGGGCCCCAGCATTTT. It translates to CASSLVVGPQHF.

This CDR3 reads CAAAGSEAFF. CDR3 DNA sequence: TGTGCCGCCGCGGGTTCAGAAGCTTTCTTT. V is TRBV19 and J is TRBJ1-1, with D unclear. Trimming left V 11 bases short and J 8 bases short, with 12 bases between. There are 10 residues in the CDR3. Germline lookup yields CDR1 LNHDA and CDR2 SQIVND (reference sequence).

V gene TRBV5-1 combines with J gene TRBJ2-7; D might be TRBD1 (7 bases). V was clipped by 0 bases and J by 2 bases, with 18 bases between them. This CDR3 region has 17 residues. Germline V gives CDR1 SGHRS, CDR2 YFSETQ. The CDR3 is CASSLVGRQGEAYEQYF. In DNA form, the CDR3 reads TGCGCCAGCAGCTTGGTTGGTCGCCAGGGGGAGGCCTACGAGCAGTACTTC.

CDR3 in DNA: TGTGCCAGTAGTATAAACGGGGGCTCAGGAAACACCATATATTTT. Translation gives CASSINGGSGNTIYF. The gene calls are TRBV19 and TRBJ1-3; tentative D call: TRBD1 (6 bases). The ends were cut back, 2 bases at V and 4 bases at J, with 12 bases in the middle. The CDR3 is 15 residues long. Germline V gene lookup returns CDR1 LNHDA and CDR2 SQIVND (reference sequence).

This chain links TRBV30 with TRBJ2-3; 8 nucleotides match TRBD2. This CDR3 contains 15 residues. Germline values: CDR1 GTSNPN, CDR2 SVGIG (reference sequence). V gave up 2 bases and J gave up 9 bases; unmatched junction bases: 13. The CDR3 region is CAWSRGGRSRGTQYF. Here the CDR3 DNA reads TGTGCCTGGAGTCGGGGCGGGAGGTCACGGGGAACGCAGTATTTT.

On this clone: At one end the junction does not follow the germline gene, possibly because of a read error. This chain connects TRBV7-7 to TRBJ2-1; 8 bases fit TRBD2. The CDR3 sequence is 15 residues long. Looked up from germline, CDR1 is SSHAT and CDR2 is FNYEAQ (reference sequence). The CDR3 loop is CASSTGTSSYNEQFF. CDR3 in DNA: TGTGCTAGCAGCACCGGGACTAGCTCCTACAATGAGCAGTTCTTC.

The chain combines TRBV5-6 with TRBJ2-7; possibly TRBD2 for D (5 bases). The germline V gene encodes CDR1 SGHDT and CDR2 YYEEEE. This CDR3 comprises 14 residues. V was pared by 0 bases and J by 3 bases, with 10 bases between. The CDR3 DNA sequence: TGTGCCAGCAGCTTGGACGGGGAACTCTACGAGCAGTACTTC. Translating it yields CASSLDGELYEQYF.

This chain connects TRBV10-1 to TRBJ2-7; 7 nucleotides line up with TRBD2. The V and J ends lost 5 bases and 3 bases, in that order; junction bases with no gene match: 7. Looked up from germline, CDR1 is WNHNN and CDR2 is SYGVQD (reference sequence). This CDR3 is built from 14 residues. The CDR3 coding sequence is TGCGCCAGCAGTAAGGTAGCGGGTGGCTACGAGCAGTACTTC. Translating it yields CASSKVAGGYEQYF.

This clone showed up just once. The chain links TRBV28 to TRBJ2-2, with D perhaps being TRBD1 or TRBD2 (5 bases each). Germline values: CDR1 MDHEN, CDR2 SYDVKM. There are 13 residues in the CDR3. Trimming cost V 4 bases and J 7 bases, with 10 bases left between them. The CDR3, as DNA: TGTGCCAGCAGTTCGGGACCCCTCGGGGAGCTGTTTTTT. Protein product: CASSSGPLGELFF.

This chain connects TRBV7-3 to TRBJ2-1; TRBD2 matches at 11 bases. Germline values: CDR1 SGHTA, CDR2 FQGTGA. The trim removed 5 bases at V and 3 bases at J, leaving 6 bases unmatched. The CDR3 runs 16 residues. The CDR3 coding sequence is TGTGCCAGCAGCCTACTAGCGGGAGAAGGCTACAATGAGCAGTTCTTC. Its protein product is CASSLLAGEGYNEQFF.

This clone was seen only once. The J gene is TRBJ1-2, the V gene TRBV2; D may be TRBD1 (5 bases). The CDR3 is 13 amino acids. V was trimmed by 7 bases and J by 8 bases, leaving 17 bases between them. Germline assignment: CDR1 SNHLY and CDR2 FYNNEI. Written as DNA, the CDR3 is TGTGCCAGCACCTGGGGACTGGCTCGGGGCTACACCTTC. Amino acids: CASTWGLARGYTF.

CDR3 DNA: TGTGCCTATCTGTGGACAGGGCGACCGGGGGGCAATCAGCCCCAGCATTTT. It specifies CAYLWTGRPGGNQPQHF. The rearrangement joins TRBV11-3 to TRBJ1-5, with 8 bases aligning to TRBD1. Trimming at V came to 11 bases and at J to 2 bases, leaving 17 bases not matched to a gene. The germline CDR1 and CDR2 sequences are SGHNT and YENEEA. The CDR3 extends over 17 amino acids.

To note about this clone: This sample includes further DNA sequences coding for the same CDR3. The V gene is TRBV7-9, the J gene TRBJ2-1, with a possible D match to TRBD2 (6 bases). The CDR3 spans 14 residues. From germline, CDR1 is SEHNR and CDR2 FQNEAQ (reference sequence). Trimming took off 0 bases at V and 7 bases at J, with 10 bases between the two ends. Here the CDR3 reads CASSLAAGGNEQFF. CDR3 DNA: TGTGCCAGCAGCTTAGCCGCCGGGGGTAATGAGCAGTTCTTC.

The chain joins TRBV28 to TRBJ1-1, with 8 bases lining up with TRBD1. The V gene end was trimmed by 4 bases and the J gene end by 1 base; junction bases not matched to a gene: 8. The germline V gene encodes CDR1 MDHEN and CDR2 SYDVKM. CDR3 length: 16 amino acids. This CDR3 is CASSSRTGRSNTEAFF. In DNA, the CDR3 is TGTGCCAGCAGTTCCCGGACAGGGAGGTCGAACACTGAAGCTTTCTTT.

The V call is TRBV18, the J call TRBJ2-5; D is unresolved. CDR1 KGHSH and CDR2 LQKENI come from the germline V gene. The CDR3 is made up of 13 amino acids. Deletions cut 2 bases from V and 3 bases from J, with 7 bases between. The CDR3 DNA sequence: TGTGCCAGCTCACCAAGGGCCAAAGAGACCCAGTACTTC. Residues: CASSPRAKETQYF.

This chain links TRBV4-1 with TRBJ2-7; 10 bases are a match to TRBD1. The CDR3 sequence is 14 residues long. Germline CDR1 MGHRA, CDR2 YSYEKL. The trim removed 4 bases at V and 7 bases at J, leaving 7 bases unmatched. The chain's CDR3 is CASSLGTGVDEQYF. As DNA, the CDR3 is TGCGCCAGCAGCCTCGGGACAGGGGTGGATGAGCAGTACTTC.

The V and J genes are TRBV6-5 and TRBJ2-5, with D perhaps matching TRBD1 or TRBD2 (6 bases each). Trimming stripped 11 bases from V and 7 bases from J, with 17 bases between. The CDR3 totals 12 residues. Germline V gene lookup returns CDR1 MNHEY and CDR2 SVGAGI. CDR3 region: CALRGPRVTQYF. The DNA for the CDR3 is TGTGCCCTCCGGGGGCCTCGGGTGACCCAGTACTTC.

This clone occurred once. This chain links TRBV4-2 with TRBJ2-3; D might be TRBD2 (6 bases). The CDR3 is 15 amino acids. The V gene lost 0 bases and the J gene lost 5 bases, with 12 bases spanning the gap. The germline V gene encodes CDR1 LGHNA and CDR2 YNFKEQ. CDR3 amino acids: CASSQDGGTRDTQYF. The CDR3 DNA reads TGTGCCAGCAGCCAAGATGGGGGGACTCGAGATACGCAGTATTTT.

In this sample, this clone turned up once. The chain recombines TRBV19 with TRBJ1-1, with a tentative D call TRBD1 (6 bases). The CDR3 is 17 amino acids. CDR1 LNHDA and CDR2 SQIVND come from the germline V gene (reference sequence). V was pared by 5 bases and J by 8 bases, with 27 bases between. CDR3 residues: CASSFSFVRKFGTEAFF. The CDR3 nucleotides read TGTGCCAGTAGTTTCAGTTTTGTAAGAAAATTCGGGACAGAAGCTTTCTTT.

The chain combines TRBV4-2 with TRBJ1-1, with D maybe TRBD1 (5 bases). This CDR3 spans 17 amino acids. Germline CDR1 LGHNA, CDR2 YNFKEQ. Trimming left V 0 bases short and J 5 bases short, with 19 bases between. In nucleotides, the CDR3 is TGTGCCAGCAGCCAAGACGACAGCTTCCGAGGAGGGACTGAAGCTTTCTTT. Its protein product is CASSQDDSFRGGTEAFF.

The J gene is TRBJ2-5, the V gene TRBV5-4; TRBD1 matches at 8 bases. The CDR3 extends over 15 amino acids. Germline V lookup: CDR1 SGHNT, CDR2 YYREEE (reference sequence). V shed 1 base, J shed 2 bases, and the junction held 4 bases outside the gene matches. CDR3 region: CASSLSHRGQETQYF. DNA for the CDR3: TGTGCCAGCAGCTTGTCCCACAGGGGGCAAGAGACCCAGTACTTC.

A remark on this clone: The identical CDR3 is also encoded by other nucleotide sequences in the sample. The chain joins TRBV6-5 to TRBJ2-7; tentatively, D is TRBD1 or TRBD2 (5 bases each). The CDR3 contains 13 residues. Looked up from germline, CDR1 is MNHEY and CDR2 is SVGAGI. The germline V and J ends were trimmed by 2 bases and 3 bases, with 8 bases remaining between them. In DNA, the CDR3 is TGTGCCAGCAGTTACGGGGGTAGCTACGAGCAGTACTTC. It specifies CASSYGGSYEQYF.

The rearrangement links TRBV28 to TRBJ1-2, with D possibly being TRBD1 (5 bases). The CDR3 has 20 residues. From germline, CDR1 is MDHEN and CDR2 SYDVKM. Trimming removed 5 bases from V and 0 bases from J, with 28 bases in between. CDR3 DNA sequence: TGTGCCAGCAGTACATTCCCCCCCGGCCTCACCTTGGGGGCTAACTATGGCTACACCTTC. As protein: CASSTFPPGLTLGANYGYTF.

The chain uses TRBV27 and TRBJ2-1; D is ambiguous. This CDR3 region has 14 residues. Trimming stripped 3 bases from V and 1 base from J, with 7 bases between. Germline CDR1 MNHEY, CDR2 SMNVEV (reference sequence). The CDR3 is CASSFRDSYNEQFF. The CDR3, as DNA: TGTGCCAGCAGTTTTAGGGATTCCTACAATGAGCAGTTCTTC.

This chain uses TRBV19 with TRBJ2-5; 9 bases are a match to TRBD1. Germline V CDR1 and CDR2: LNHDA, SQIVND (reference sequence). V trimming: 5 bases; J trimming: 7 bases; junction bases outside the gene matches: 11. The CDR3 has 15 amino acids. The CDR3 coding sequence is TGTGCCAGTAGTCCTCAAACAGGGGGCAAGGGGACCCAGTACTTC. Encoded protein: CASSPQTGGKGTQYF. The variable domain in full, with the rest retrieved from reference TRBV19 and TRBJ2-5, is DGGITQSPKYLFRKEGQNVTLSCEQNLNHDAMYWYRQDPGQGLRLIYYSQIVNDFQKGDIAEGYSVSREKKESFPLTVTSAQKNPTAFYLCASSPQTGGKGTQYFGPGTRLLVL.

The chain carries TRBV18 and TRBJ1-2; D is perhaps TRBD1 (5 bases). Germline CDR1 reads KGHSH; CDR2 reads LQKENI. Trimming left V 7 bases short and J 8 bases short, with 17 bases between. The CDR3 runs 13 residues. The CDR3: CASFGTVGGGYTF. Written as DNA, the CDR3 is TGTGCCAGCTTTGGGACTGTGGGAGGCGGCTACACCTTC.

The V call is TRBV5-1, the J call TRBJ1-4, with D tentatively TRBD1 (6 bases). With 4 bases removed from V and 8 bases from J, the gap between germline ends came to 18 bases. Per the germline V gene, CDR1 is SGHRS and CDR2 is YFSETQ. The CDR3 loop spans 15 amino acids. CDR3 sequence reads: CASSPRGATGEKLFF. CDR3 nucleotide sequence: TGCGCCAGCAGCCCCCGGGGGGCGACTGGGGAAAAACTGTTTTTT.